These 17 T cell receptor beta chains came from one sample sequenced in a study of OX40 agonist ivuxolimab in advanced cancers. The protocol was immunoSEQ multiplex PCR, while the TCRdb copy is restricted to in-frame clones and leaves out a portion. The data contain some 43,000 clones, approximately 87% of them seen just once; the ten biggest clones take up around a tenth. The starting material was CD4+ or CD8+ T cells sorted from blood, obtained in a trial of the OX40 agonist ivuxolimab. These receptors were obtained from an adult with an advanced solid tumor such as melanoma, head and neck, liver or kidney cancer.

The chain employs TRBV27 and TRBJ2-7; 13 bases map to TRBD2. The CDR3 totals 16 residues. V was clipped by 5 bases and J by 4 bases; unmatched bases: 8. Germline CDR1 MNHEY, CDR2 SMNVEV (reference sequence). CDR3 nucleotides: TGTGCCAGCAGTCCCATAGGGACTAGCGGGGTTTACGAGCAGTACTTC. It encodes CASSPIGTSGVYEQYF.

This clone was detected once. The J gene is TRBJ2-3, the V gene TRBV28, with a weak D call TRBD2 (7 bases). Germline values: CDR1 MDHEN, CDR2 SYDVKM. This CDR3 comprises 15 residues. V was pared by 5 bases and J by 1 base, with 13 bases between. As DNA, the CDR3 is TGTGCCAGCAGTCCGGGGGGCGGGGGCACAGATACGCAGTATTTT. Its protein is CASSPGGGGTDTQYF.

The chain links TRBV13 to TRBJ2-7, with D possibly being TRBD1 (7 bases). CDR1 PRHDT and CDR2 FYEKMQ come from the germline V gene (reference sequence). This CDR3 contains 16 residues. V gave up 5 bases and J gave up 3 bases, with 20 bases separating them. The CDR3 region has the DNA TGTGCCAGCAGCATGTCACCGACAGGGACTCACTACGAGCAGTACTTC. The encoded protein is CASSMSPTGTHYEQYF.

This sequence joins TRBV9 and TRBJ2-1; D is unclear. V lost 0 bases to trimming and J lost 7 bases, with 14 bases between them. From germline, CDR1 is SGDLS and CDR2 YYNGEE. The CDR3 loop spans 15 amino acids. Here the CDR3 reads CASSVGATQGNEQFF. DNA for the CDR3: TGTGCCAGCAGCGTAGGAGCAACCCAAGGAAATGAGCAGTTCTTC.

The genes are TRBV5-1 and TRBJ1-5; D is perhaps TRBD1 (6 bases). Trimming removed 1 base from V and 6 bases from J, with 14 bases in between. There are 15 residues in the CDR3. Germline CDR1 is SGHRS and CDR2 is YFSETQ. The CDR3 region has the DNA TGCGCCAGCAGCTTGAGGGGGGAGAGCGGTCAGCCCCAGCATTTT. Protein: CASSLRGESGQPQHF.

The chain combines TRBV7-8 with TRBJ1-5; 8 bases match TRBD1. The CDR3 runs 14 residues. Germline lookup yields CDR1 SGHVS and CDR2 FQNEAQ. Losses at the gene ends were 7 bases for V and 1 base for J; bases not matched to a gene: 3. The CDR3 DNA sequence: TGTGCCAGCAATCAGGGGGCCAGCAATCAGCCCCAGCATTTT. Protein product: CASNQGASNQPQHF.

The count of this clone is one. The chain links TRBV4-3 to TRBJ1-1; the D gene is possibly TRBD1 (5 bases). The CDR3 has 16 residues. Trimming took off 0 bases at V and 3 bases at J, with 14 bases between the two ends. Germline CDR1 reads LGHNA; CDR2 reads YSLEER. CDR3 residues: CASSQEGGKGYTEAFF. In DNA form, the CDR3 reads TGCGCCAGCAGCCAAGAGGGGGGGAAGGGTTACACTGAAGCTTTCTTT.

The sample holds one count of this clone. A much larger clone lies one base from this, so it may be a read error. The chain links TRBV5-6 to TRBJ2-1, with 9 positions matching TRBD1. CDR3 length: 15 amino acids. Germline V gene sequence: CDR1 SGHDT, CDR2 YYEEEE. Trimming at V came to 0 bases and at J to 2 bases, leaving 0 bases not matched to a gene. In nucleotides, the CDR3 is TGTGCCAGCAGCTTGGGGGACAGGGCCTACAATGAGCAGTTCTTC. Translation: CASSLGDRAYNEQFF.

The genes are TRBV27 and TRBJ2-3, with a tentative D call TRBD2 (5 bases). Trimming cost V 0 bases and J 0 bases, with 13 bases left between them. Germline V gene lookup returns CDR1 MNHEY and CDR2 SMNVEV (reference sequence). The CDR3 consists of 17 residues. CDR3 sequence (DNA): TGTGCCAGCAGTTTATCTTTTGCGGGCAGTAGCACAGATACGCAGTATTTT. Protein sequence: CASSLSFAGSSTDTQYF.

V usage is TRBV2 and J usage is TRBJ1-5; TRBD1 matches 7 bases. CDR1 SNHLY and CDR2 FYNNEI come from the germline V gene. This CDR3 is built from 15 residues. V lost 3 bases to trimming and J lost 7 bases; unmatched junction nucleotides: 9. This CDR3 is CASSDWGARGQPQHF. The CDR3 DNA reads TGTGCCAGCAGTGATTGGGGGGCCAGGGGGCAGCCCCAGCATTTT.

This chain connects TRBV4-3 to TRBJ2-1; D gene unclear. The germline V gene has CDR1 LGHNA and CDR2 YSLEER. The CDR3 totals 14 residues. V dropped 1 base and J dropped 10 bases, with 14 bases sitting between them. In DNA form, the CDR3 reads TGCGCCAGCAGCCAAGCTCGGTTCAGGTGGGAGCAGTTCTTC. This encodes CASSQARFRWEQFF.

This clone was recorded only once. The chain recombines TRBV19 with TRBJ1-5; tentative D call: TRBD1 (5 bases). CDR3 length: 12 amino acids. V lost 11 bases and J lost 4, with 12 bases in between. Germline loops: CDR1 LNHDA, CDR2 SQIVND (reference sequence). The CDR3 loop is CAPRRGNQPQHF. CDR3 in DNA: TGTGCCCCTCGGCGGGGGAATCAGCCCCAGCATTTT.

V is TRBV9 and J is TRBJ2-5, with D tentatively TRBD2 (5 bases). V was cut by 0 bases and J by 2 bases, with 11 bases left in between. Germline V CDR1 and CDR2: SGDLS, YYNGEE. The CDR3 sequence is 15 residues long. CDR3 residues: CASSVDQAGQETQYF. The DNA of the CDR3 is TGTGCCAGCAGCGTAGACCAGGCGGGTCAAGAGACCCAGTACTTC.

The rearrangement joins TRBV9 to TRBJ2-1; D uncertain. This CDR3 comprises 15 residues. From germline, CDR1 is SGDLS and CDR2 YYNGEE. V was cut by 0 bases and J by 0 bases, with 7 bases left in between. CDR3 DNA sequence: TGTGCCAGCAGCGTAGAAGGTTTCTCCTACAATGAGCAGTTCTTC. Translating it yields CASSVEGFSYNEQFF.

This sequence joins TRBV11-3 and TRBJ2-1; D is possibly TRBD2 (6 bases). This CDR3 contains 15 residues. Trimming took off 4 bases at V and 0 bases at J, with 10 bases between the two ends. CDR1 and CDR2 from the germline V gene are SGHNT and YENEEA. The CDR3 DNA sequence: TGTGCCAGCAGCTCCCTAGCGCCCTCCTACAATGAGCAGTTCTTC. Translating gives CASSSLAPSYNEQFF.

In this sample, this clone turned up once. The chain couples TRBV30 to TRBJ2-7; 10 bases map to TRBD2. The germline gives CDR1 GTSNPN, CDR2 SVGIG (reference sequence). The CDR3 is 14 residues long. V shed 5 bases and J 5 bases; nucleotides not matched to a gene: 9. This CDR3 is CAWEPGLALHEQYF. The CDR3 coding sequence is TGTGCCTGGGAACCGGGACTAGCGCTCCACGAGCAGTACTTC.

This clone has only a few counts. V gene TRBV29-1 combines with J gene TRBJ2-2; 8 bases are a match to TRBD1. Losses at the gene ends were 2 bases for V and 4 bases for J; bases not matched to a gene: 18. CDR1 is SQVTM, CDR2 ANQGSEA, per germline. The CDR3 runs 19 residues. This CDR3 reads CSVETVSVRGRGGTGELFF. The DNA of the CDR3 is TGCAGCGTTGAAACGGTGTCCGTCAGGGGGCGCGGAGGCACCGGGGAGCTGTTTTTT.